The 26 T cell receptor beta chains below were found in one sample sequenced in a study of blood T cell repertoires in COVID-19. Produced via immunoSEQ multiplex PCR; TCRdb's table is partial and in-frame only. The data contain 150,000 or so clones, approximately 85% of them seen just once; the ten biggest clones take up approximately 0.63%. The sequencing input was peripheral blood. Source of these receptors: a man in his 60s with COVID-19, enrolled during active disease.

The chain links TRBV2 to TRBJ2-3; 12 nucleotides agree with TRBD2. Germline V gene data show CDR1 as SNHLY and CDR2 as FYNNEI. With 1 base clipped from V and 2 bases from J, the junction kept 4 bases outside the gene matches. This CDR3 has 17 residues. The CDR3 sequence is CASSEVLAGGLTDTQYF. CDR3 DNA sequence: TGTGCCAGCAGTGAAGTACTAGCGGGGGGACTCACAGATACGCAGTATTTT.

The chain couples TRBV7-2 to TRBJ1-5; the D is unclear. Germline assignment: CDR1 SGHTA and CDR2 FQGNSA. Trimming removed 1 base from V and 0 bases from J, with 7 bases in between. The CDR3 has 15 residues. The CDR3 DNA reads TGTGCCAGCAGCTTAGGGGCAGATAGCAATCAGCCCCAGCATTTT. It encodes CASSLGADSNQPQHF.

CDR3 bases: TGTGCCAGCAGCTTGTATCTAGCGGGAGGTCCAGATACGCAGTATTTT. Translation gives CASSLYLAGGPDTQYF. The V call is TRBV5-6, the J call TRBJ2-3, with 11 bases that match TRBD2. There are 16 residues in the CDR3. The germline V gene encodes CDR1 SGHDT and CDR2 YYEEEE. V shed 1 base and J 4 bases; nucleotides not matched to a gene: 5. Filled out from reference TRBV5-6 and TRBJ2-3, the complete variable domain reads DAGVTQSPTHLIKTRGQQVTLRCSPKSGHDTVSWYQQALGQGPQFIFQYYEEEERQRGNFPDRFSGHQFPNYSSELNVNALLLGDSALYLCASSLYLAGGPDTQYFGPGTRLTVL.

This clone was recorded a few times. The CDR3 sequence is CASSWDRSADTQYF. The CDR3 region has the DNA TGTGCCAGCAGCTGGGACAGGTCTGCAGATACGCAGTATTTT. The gene calls are TRBV7-8 and TRBJ2-3, with 8 nucleotides matching TRBD1. Germline loops: CDR1 SGHVS, CDR2 FQNEAQ. The CDR3 is 14 residues long. Unmatched junction bases numbered 4, after V lost 4 bases and J lost 4 bases.

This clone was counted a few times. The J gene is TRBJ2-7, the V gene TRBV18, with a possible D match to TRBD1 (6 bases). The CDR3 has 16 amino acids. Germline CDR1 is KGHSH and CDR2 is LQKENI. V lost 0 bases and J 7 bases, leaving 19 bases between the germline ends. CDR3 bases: TGTGCCAGCTCACCACCCGGAAGGGGCCAGGGGACAGAGCAGTACTTC. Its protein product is CASSPPGRGQGTEQYF.

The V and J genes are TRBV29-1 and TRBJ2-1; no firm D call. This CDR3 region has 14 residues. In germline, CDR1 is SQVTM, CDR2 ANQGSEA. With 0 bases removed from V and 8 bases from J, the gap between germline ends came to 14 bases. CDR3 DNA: TGCAGCGTTGAAGATTTACAAGGAGTCGATGAGCAGTTCTTC. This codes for CSVEDLQGVDEQFF.

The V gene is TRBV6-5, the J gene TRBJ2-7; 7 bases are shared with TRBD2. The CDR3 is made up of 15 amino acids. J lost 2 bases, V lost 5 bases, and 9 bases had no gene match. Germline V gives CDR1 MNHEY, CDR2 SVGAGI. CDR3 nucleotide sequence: TGTGCCAGCAGTACCCCTAGCGGAAGAACCTACGAGCAGTACTTC. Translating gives CASSTPSGRTYEQYF.

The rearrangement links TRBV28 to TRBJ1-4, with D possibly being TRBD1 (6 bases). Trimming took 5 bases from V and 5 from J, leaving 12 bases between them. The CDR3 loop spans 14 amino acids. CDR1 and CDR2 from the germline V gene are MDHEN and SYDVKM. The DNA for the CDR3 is TGTGCCAGCAGTAAAGGGGGAGTGAATGAAAAACTGTTTTTT. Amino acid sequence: CASSKGGVNEKLFF.

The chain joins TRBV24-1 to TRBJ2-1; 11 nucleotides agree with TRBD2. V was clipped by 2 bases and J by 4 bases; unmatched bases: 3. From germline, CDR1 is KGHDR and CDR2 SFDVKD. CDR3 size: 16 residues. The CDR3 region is CATSDSLAGEYNEQFF. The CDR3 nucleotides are TGTGCCACCAGTGATTCACTAGCGGGGGAGTACAATGAGCAGTTCTTC.

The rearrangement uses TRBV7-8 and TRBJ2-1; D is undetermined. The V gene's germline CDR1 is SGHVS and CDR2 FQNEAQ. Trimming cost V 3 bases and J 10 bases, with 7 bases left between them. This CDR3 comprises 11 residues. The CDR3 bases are TGTGCCAGCAGCTTGGGCCAGGAGCAGTTCTTC. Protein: CASSLGQEQFF.

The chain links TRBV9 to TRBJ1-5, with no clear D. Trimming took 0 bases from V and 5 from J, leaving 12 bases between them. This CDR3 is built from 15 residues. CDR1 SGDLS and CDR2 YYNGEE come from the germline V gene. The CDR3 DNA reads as TGTGCCAGCAGCGTAGATGGGCAAAGTTATCAGCCCCAGCATTTT. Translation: CASSVDGQSYQPQHF.

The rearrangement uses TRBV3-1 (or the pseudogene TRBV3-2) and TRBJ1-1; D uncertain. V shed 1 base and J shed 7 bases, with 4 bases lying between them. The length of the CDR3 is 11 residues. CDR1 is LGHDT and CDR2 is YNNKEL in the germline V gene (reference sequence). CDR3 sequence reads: CASSQGNEAFF. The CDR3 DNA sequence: TGTGCCAGCAGCCAAGGTAATGAAGCTTTCTTT.

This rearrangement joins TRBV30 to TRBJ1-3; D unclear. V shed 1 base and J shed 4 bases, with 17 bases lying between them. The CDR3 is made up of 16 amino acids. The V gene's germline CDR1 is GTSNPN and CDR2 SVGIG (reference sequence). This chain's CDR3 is CAWSATGNRRGNTIYF. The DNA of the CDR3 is TGTGCCTGGAGTGCAACCGGGAATCGGAGGGGAAACACCATATATTTT.

The CDR3 DNA is TGTGCCAGCAGCCTACTAGACAGGGGTGGTTCACCCCTCCACTTT. This translates into CASSLLDRGGSPLHF. This chain joins TRBV7-2 and TRBJ1-6; TRBD1 agrees at 8 bases. The germline gives CDR1 SGHTA, CDR2 FQGNSA. The CDR3 loop spans 15 amino acids. J was trimmed by 9 bases and V by 5 bases; bases with no gene match: 9.

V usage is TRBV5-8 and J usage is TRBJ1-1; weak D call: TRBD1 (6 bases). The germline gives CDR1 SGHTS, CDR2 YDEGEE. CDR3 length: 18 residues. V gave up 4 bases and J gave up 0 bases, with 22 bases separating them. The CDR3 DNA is TGTGCCAGCAGCCCTCACCGGGGGGGGGCTCTGATGAACACTGAAGCTTTCTTT. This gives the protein CASSPHRGGALMNTEAFF.

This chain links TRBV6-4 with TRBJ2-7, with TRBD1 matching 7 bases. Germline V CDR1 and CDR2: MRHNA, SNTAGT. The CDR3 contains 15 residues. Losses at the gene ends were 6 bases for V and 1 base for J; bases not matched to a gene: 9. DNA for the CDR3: TGTGCCAGCAGGGACCGGGACAGCGAATCCTACGAGCAGTACTTC. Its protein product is CASRDRDSESYEQYF.

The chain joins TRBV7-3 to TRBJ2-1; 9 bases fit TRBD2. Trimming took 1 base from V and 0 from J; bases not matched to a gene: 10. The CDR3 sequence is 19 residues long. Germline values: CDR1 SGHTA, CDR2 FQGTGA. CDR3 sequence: CASSLNRTSELCSYNEQFF. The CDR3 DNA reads TGTGCCAGCAGCTTAAATCGGACTAGCGAACTATGCTCCTACAATGAGCAGTTCTTC.

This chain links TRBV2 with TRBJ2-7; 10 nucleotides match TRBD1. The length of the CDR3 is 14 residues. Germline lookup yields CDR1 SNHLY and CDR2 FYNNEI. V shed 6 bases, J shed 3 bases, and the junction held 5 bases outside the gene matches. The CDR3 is CASRDRGKSYEQYF. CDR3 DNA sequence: TGTGCCAGCAGGGACAGGGGGAAAAGCTACGAGCAGTACTTC.

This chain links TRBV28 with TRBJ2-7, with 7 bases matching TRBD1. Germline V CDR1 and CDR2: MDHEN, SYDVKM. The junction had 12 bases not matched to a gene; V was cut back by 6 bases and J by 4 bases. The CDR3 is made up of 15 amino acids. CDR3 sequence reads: CASRGDRGGVYEQYF. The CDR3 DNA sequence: TGTGCCAGCAGGGGGGACAGAGGGGGAGTATACGAGCAGTACTTC.

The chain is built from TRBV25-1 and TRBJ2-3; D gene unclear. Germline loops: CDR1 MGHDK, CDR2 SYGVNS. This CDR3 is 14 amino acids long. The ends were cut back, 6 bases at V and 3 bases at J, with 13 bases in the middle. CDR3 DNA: TGTGCCAGCAGGGCTTTACTACAAACAGATACGCAGTATTTT. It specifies CASRALLQTDTQYF. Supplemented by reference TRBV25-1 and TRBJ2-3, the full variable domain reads EADIYQTPRYLVIGTGKKITLECSQTMGHDKMYWYQQDPGMELHLIHYSYGVNSTEKGDLSSESTVSRIRTEHFPLTLESARPSHTSQYLCASRALLQTDTQYFGPGTRLTVL.

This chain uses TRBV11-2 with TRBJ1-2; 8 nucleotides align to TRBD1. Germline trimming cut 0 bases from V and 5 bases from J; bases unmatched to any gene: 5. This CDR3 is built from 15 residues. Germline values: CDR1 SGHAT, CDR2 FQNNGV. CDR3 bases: TGTGCCAGCAGCTTAGATGGGACAGGTTTTTATGGCTACACCTTC. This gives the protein CASSLDGTGFYGYTF.

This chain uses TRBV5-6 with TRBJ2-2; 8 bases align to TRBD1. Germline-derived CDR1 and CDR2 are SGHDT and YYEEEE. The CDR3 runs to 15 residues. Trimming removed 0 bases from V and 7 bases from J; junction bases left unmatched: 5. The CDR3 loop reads CASSLVDRVGGELFF. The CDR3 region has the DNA TGTGCCAGCAGCTTGGTGGACAGGGTCGGCGGGGAGCTGTTTTTT.

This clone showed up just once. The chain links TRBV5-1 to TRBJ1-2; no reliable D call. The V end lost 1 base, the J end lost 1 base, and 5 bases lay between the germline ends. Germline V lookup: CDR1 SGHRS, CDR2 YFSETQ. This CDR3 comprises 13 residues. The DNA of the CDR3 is TGCGCCAGCAGCTTGCTCAGTAACTATGGCTACACCTTC. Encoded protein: CASSLLSNYGYTF.

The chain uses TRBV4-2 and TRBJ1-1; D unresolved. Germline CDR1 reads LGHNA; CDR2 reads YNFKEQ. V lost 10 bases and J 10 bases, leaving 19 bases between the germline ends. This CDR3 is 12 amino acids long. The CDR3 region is CATRGRSLLAFF. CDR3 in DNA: TGTGCCACCCGCGGCCGCTCTCTGCTAGCTTTCTTT.

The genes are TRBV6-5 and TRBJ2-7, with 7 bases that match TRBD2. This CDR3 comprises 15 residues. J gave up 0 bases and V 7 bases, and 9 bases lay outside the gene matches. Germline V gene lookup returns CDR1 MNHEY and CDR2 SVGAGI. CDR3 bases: TGTGCCAGCACCCAGAGGAGCGGGACCTCCTACGAGCAGTACTTC. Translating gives CASTQRSGTSYEQYF.

CDR3: CASSQTGQGNTEAFF. DNA for the CDR3: TGCGCCAGCAGCCAAACGGGACAGGGGAACACTGAAGCTTTCTTT. The gene calls are TRBV5-1 and TRBJ1-1; 9 positions match TRBD1. The CDR3 is made up of 15 amino acids. With 4 bases clipped from V and 1 base from J, the junction kept 5 bases outside the gene matches. Germline V gives CDR1 SGHRS, CDR2 YFSETQ.